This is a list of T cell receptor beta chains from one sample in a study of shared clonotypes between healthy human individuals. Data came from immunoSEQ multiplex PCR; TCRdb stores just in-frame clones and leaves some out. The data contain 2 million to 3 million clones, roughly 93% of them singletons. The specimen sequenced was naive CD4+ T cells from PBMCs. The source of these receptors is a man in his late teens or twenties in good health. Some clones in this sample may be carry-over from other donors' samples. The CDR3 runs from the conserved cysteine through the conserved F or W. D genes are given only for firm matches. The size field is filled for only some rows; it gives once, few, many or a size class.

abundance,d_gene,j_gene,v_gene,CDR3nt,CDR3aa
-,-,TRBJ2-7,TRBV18,TGTGCCAGCTCACAGGCTGGAGGGGTACGGGGCGAGCAGTACTTC,CASSQAGGVRGEQYF
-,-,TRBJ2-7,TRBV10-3,TGTGCCACCCTCCTCGACGGCGAGCAGTACTTC,CATLLDGEQYF
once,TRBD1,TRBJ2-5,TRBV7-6,TGTGCCAGCGGCCCTACAGGGGGGCCCGTGGGGGAGACCCAGTACTTC,CASGPTGGPVGETQYF
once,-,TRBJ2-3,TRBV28,TGTGCAAGCACGGCGGTGAGCACAGATACGCAGTATTTT,CASTAVSTDTQYF
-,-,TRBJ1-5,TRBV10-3,TGTGCCATCAGTGAGTCTAGGAATCAGCCCCAGCATTTT,CAISESRNQPQHF
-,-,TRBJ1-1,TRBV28,TGTGCCAGCAGTTTATCAGGGGTTACTGAAGCTTTCTTT,CASSLSGVTEAFF
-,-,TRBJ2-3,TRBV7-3,TGTGCCAGCAGCTTGCGTGCCAACACAGATACGCAGTATTTT,CASSLRANTDTQYF
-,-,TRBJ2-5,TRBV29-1,TGCAGCGCCTGGAGGGGGGCTCGGGAAGAGACCCAGTACTTC,CSAWRGAREETQYF
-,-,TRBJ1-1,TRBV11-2,TGTGCCAGCAGCCCCTTCTTGGGCTCCCCCGAGGAGACTGAAGCTTTCTTT,CASSPFLGSPEETEAFF
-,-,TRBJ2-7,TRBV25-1,TGTGCCAGCAGTGTTCTTGGCAGCTCCTACGAGCAGTACTTC,CASSVLGSSYEQYF
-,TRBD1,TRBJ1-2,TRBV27,TGTGCCAGCAGCCCCGGGACAGGTAGAAGCTACACCTTC,CASSPGTGRSYTF
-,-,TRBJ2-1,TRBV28,TGTGCCAGCAGCTATAGGGGGGCGGGCTCCTACAATGAGCAGTTCTTC,CASSYRGAGSYNEQFF
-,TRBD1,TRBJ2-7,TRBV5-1,TGCGCCAGCAGCTTACAGGGGCCAGGGCCCTACGAGCAGTACTTC,CASSLQGPGPYEQYF
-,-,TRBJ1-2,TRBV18,TGTGCCAGCTCACCATTATCCAGGGAATCTGGCTACACCTTC,CASSPLSRESGYTF
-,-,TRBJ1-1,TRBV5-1,TGCGCCAGCAGCTTGGTAGGACTCAGAGAGACTGAAGCTTTCTTT,CASSLVGLRETEAFF
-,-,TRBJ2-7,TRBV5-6,TGTGCCAGCAGCTTGTCATATAGACAGTCATACGAGCAGTACTTC,CASSLSYRQSYEQYF
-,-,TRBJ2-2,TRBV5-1,TGCGCCAGCAGCGGTGACAGCTCGAACACCGGGGAGCTGTTTTTT,CASSGDSSNTGELFF
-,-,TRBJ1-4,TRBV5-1,TGCGCCAGCAGCTTGGTCGGGGGCGCCGGGGAAAAACTGTTTTTT,CASSLVGGAGEKLFF
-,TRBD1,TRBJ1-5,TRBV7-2,TGTGCCAGCAGCCAAAGGACAGGAGGGGGGTATCAGCCCCAGCATTTT,CASSQRTGGGYQPQHF
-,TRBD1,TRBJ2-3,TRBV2,TGTGCCAGCAGGAGGACAGGACCAGATACGCAGTATTTT,CASRRTGPDTQYF
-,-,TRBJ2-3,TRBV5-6,TGTGCCAGCAGCTTGGTAGGCACAGATACGCAGTATTTT,CASSLVGTDTQYF
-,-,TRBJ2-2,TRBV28,TGTGCCAGCAGCAAGAGGGGGGAGCTGTTTTTT,CASSKRGELFF
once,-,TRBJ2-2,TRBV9,TGTGCCAGCAGCGTCCTCGGGTCAGAAGGGACCGGGGAGCTGTTTTTT,CASSVLGSEGTGELFF
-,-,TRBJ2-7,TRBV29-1,TGCAGCGTCAAAGGACAGCCTTCCTCCTACGAGCAGTACTTC,CSVKGQPSSYEQYF
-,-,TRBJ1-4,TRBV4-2,TGTGCCAGCAGCCCGTGGACAGCAGTCAATGAAAAACTGTTTTTT,CASSPWTAVNEKLFF
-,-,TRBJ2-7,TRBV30,TGTGCCTGGGGGGTTACGGGACATTCCTACGAGCAGTACTTC,CAWGVTGHSYEQYF
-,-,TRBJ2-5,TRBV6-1,TGTGCCAGCGGATATCTGGAGACCCAGTACTTC,CASGYLETQYF
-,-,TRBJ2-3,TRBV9,TGTGCCAGCAGCGCCGCTACAGCTAGCACAGATACGCAGTATTTT,CASSAATASTDTQYF
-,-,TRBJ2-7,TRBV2,TGTGCCAGCAGTGGATGGGGGGCTGGTGAGCAGTACTTC,CASSGWGAGEQYF
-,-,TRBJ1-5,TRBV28,TGTGCCAGCAGCGGAGGGGGGGCGTTGGCGGGGCCCCAGCATTTT,CASSGGGALAGPQHF
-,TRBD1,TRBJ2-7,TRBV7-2,TGTGCCAGCAGCTGGGACAGATACCTCTCCTACGAGCAGTACTTC,CASSWDRYLSYEQYF
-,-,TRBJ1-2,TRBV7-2,TGTGCCAGCAGCTTAAAACCAGGGGTTAGTGGCTACACCTTC,CASSLKPGVSGYTF
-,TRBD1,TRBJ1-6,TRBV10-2,TGCGCCAGCAGCGCGCCGGGACAGGGGTATTCACCCCTCCACTTT,CASSAPGQGYSPLHF
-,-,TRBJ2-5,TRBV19,TGTGCCAGTAGTGGAGGGGGTTCGGGAGAGACCCAGTACTTC,CASSGGGSGETQYF
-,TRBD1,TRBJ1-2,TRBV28,TGTGCCAGCAGTCTATCGACAGGGACCAATTTTAACTATGGCTACACCTTC,CASSLSTGTNFNYGYTF
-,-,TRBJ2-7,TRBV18,TGTGCCAGCTCAGACCGGGACCCCCGCGAGCAGTACTTC,CASSDRDPREQYF
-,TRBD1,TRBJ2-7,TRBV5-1,TGCGCCAGCAGCTTGGTGGCAGGGGGCCCTTACGAGCAGTACTTC,CASSLVAGGPYEQYF
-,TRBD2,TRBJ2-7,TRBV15,TGTGCCACCAGCAGAGAAGGGACTAGCGTCTACGAGCAGTACTTC,CATSREGTSVYEQYF
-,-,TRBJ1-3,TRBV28,TGTGCCAGCAGACCGGGGACTATTGGGGACACCATATATTTT,CASRPGTIGDTIYF
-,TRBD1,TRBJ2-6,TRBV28,TGTGCCAGCAGACCCATGGGACAGGGGGCCCCTGGGGCCAACGTCCTGACTTTC,CASRPMGQGAPGANVLTF
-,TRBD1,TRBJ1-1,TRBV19,TGTGCCAGTAGTATCCCGGGACAGGGTAACACTGAAGCTTTCTTT,CASSIPGQGNTEAFF
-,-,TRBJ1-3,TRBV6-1,TGTGCCAGCAGTGACACTGGAAACACCATATATTTT,CASSDTGNTIYF
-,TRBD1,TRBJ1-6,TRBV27,TGTGCCAGCAGTATATATAGGGGACAGGTGAACTATAATTCACCCCTCCACTTT,CASSIYRGQVNYNSPLHF
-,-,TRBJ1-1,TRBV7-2,TGTGCCAGCAGCTTACCAGGGCGAGGCACTGAAGCTTTCTTT,CASSLPGRGTEAFF
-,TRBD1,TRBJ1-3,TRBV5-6,TGTGCCAGCAGCACCAGGGGGCGCGGAAACACCATATATTTT,CASSTRGRGNTIYF
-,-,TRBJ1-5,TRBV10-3,TGTGCCATCCGGGGAGTTGGCAATCAGCCCCAGCATTTT,CAIRGVGNQPQHF
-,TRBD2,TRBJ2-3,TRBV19,TGTGCCAGTAGTATAGGCGGGAGGGCACATACGCAGTATTTT,CASSIGGRAHTQYF
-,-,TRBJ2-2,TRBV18,TGTGCCAGCTCACCGATAGCATATACCGCGAACACCGGGGAGCTGTTTTTT,CASSPIAYTANTGELFF
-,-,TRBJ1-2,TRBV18,TGTGCCAGCTCACCACTGCTAGGAGGGGGAAACTATGGCTACACCTTC,CASSPLLGGGNYGYTF
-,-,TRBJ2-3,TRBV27,TGTGCCAGCAGTTTGCACGGATCCGAGGCAGATACGCAGTATTTT,CASSLHGSEADTQYF
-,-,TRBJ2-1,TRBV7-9,TGTGCCAGCAGCCGATTAGGGCCGTCGGGGATTATTTTTACGGGTGAGCAGTTCTTC,CASSRLGPSGIIFTGEQFF
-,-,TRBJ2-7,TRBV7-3,TGTGCCAGCAGCTTATTAGGCGGCGAGCAGTACTTC,CASSLLGGEQYF
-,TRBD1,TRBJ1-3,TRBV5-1,TGCGCCAGCAGCTTGGCCCTACTGTCGGGACAGGGTGGAAACACCATATATTTT,CASSLALLSGQGGNTIYF
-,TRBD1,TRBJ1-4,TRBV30,TGTGCCTGGAGTCGAGCCGGGACAGGGGAAAAACTGTTTTTT,CAWSRAGTGEKLFF
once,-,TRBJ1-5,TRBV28,TGTGCCAGCGGGGCGTTTAGCAATCAGCCCCAGCATTTT,CASGAFSNQPQHF